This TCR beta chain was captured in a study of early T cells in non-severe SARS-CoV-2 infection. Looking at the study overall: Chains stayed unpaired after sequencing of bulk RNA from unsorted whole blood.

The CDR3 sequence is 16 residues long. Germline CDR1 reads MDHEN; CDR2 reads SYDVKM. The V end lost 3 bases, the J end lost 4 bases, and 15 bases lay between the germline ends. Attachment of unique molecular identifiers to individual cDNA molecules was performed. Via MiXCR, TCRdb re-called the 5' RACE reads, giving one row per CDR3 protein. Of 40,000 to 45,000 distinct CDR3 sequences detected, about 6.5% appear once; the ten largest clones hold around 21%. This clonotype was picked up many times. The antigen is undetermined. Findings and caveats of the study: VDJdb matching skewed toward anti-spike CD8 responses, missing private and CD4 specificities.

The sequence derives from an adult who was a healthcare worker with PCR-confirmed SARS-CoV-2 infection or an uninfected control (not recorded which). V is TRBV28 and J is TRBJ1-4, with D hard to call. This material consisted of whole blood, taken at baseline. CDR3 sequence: CASSFSPPELNEKLFF. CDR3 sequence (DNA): TGTGCCAGCAGTTTCAGCCCCCCGGAGCTTAATGAAAAACTGTTTTTT.